These T cell receptor beta chains were read from a single sample in a study of Ad26.COV2.S vaccination and SARS-CoV-2 variants. The repertoire was sequenced with immunoSEQ multiplex PCR; TCRdb's copy has only in-frame clones and lacks some. The profile covers approximately 410,000 clones, with around nine tenths appearing a single time and around 3.6% taken by the ten largest. The sequencing here drew on peripheral blood, taken in a trial of Ad26.COV2.S vaccine versus placebo. Receptors were obtained from a person between 18 and 59 years old who received the Ad26.COV2.S COVID-19 vaccine or a placebo. CDR3s leave out the opening cysteine and the closing phenylalanine or tryptophan.

v_gene,j_gene,CDR3aa
TRBV11-3,TRBJ2-3,ASSLGQANTDTQY
TRBV6-2/TRBV6-3,TRBJ2-1,ASSYSLVGQGYNEQF
TRBV19,TRBJ2-5,ASSTGNQETQY
TRBV7-6,TRBJ2-5,ASSLAGRQETQY
TRBV21-1,TRBJ2-1,ASSKEDWGYNEQF
TRBV27,TRBJ1-3,ASSFRIRSNSGNTIY
TRBV24-1,TRBJ2-2,ATGEGASTGELF
TRBV15,TRBJ1-2,ATSRVGSNYGYT
TRBV28,TRBJ2-1,ASTFEGGPYNEQF
TRBV2,TRBJ2-5,ASSEGTGGEETQY
TRBV7-2,TRBJ2-3,ASTPGQGALDTQY
TRBV12-3/TRBV12-4,TRBJ1-1,ASTLGISAF
TRBV10-2,TRBJ1-2,ASTPGGVGGYT
TRBV15,TRBJ1-1,ATSRDPVRGLETEAF
TRBV3-1/TRBV3-2,TRBJ2-7,ASSQAVRRGSSYEQY
TRBV11-2,TRBJ2-3,ASSPGVSTDTQY
TRBV7-6,TRBJ1-2,ASSGGPNGYT
TRBV6-5,TRBJ2-5,ASSSTRRSLQETQY
TRBV7-9,TRBJ2-3,ASSLSLTDTQY
TRBV28,TRBJ1-3,ASSFSTGVRNTIY
TRBV21-1,TRBJ2-3,ASSRGVSTDTQY
TRBV7-9,TRBJ1-1,ASSPPAVPGAF
TRBV5-1,TRBJ2-2,ASSSTGDTGELF
TRBV11-2,TRBJ2-5,ASSTGGLETQY
TRBV5-1,TRBJ1-6,ASSLALDSPLH
TRBV4-1,TRBJ2-3,ASSQVSYADTQY
TRBV5-6,TRBJ2-1,ASSWLAYNEQF
TRBV6-1,TRBJ2-1,ASSEALTYYNEQF
TRBV2,TRBJ1-4,ASRGPLRLEKLF
TRBV14,TRBJ2-7,ASSQVLYEQY
TRBV18,TRBJ1-5,ASSPRGHSNQPQH
TRBV27,TRBJ2-4,ASSSEQDRAGILAKNIQY
TRBV13,TRBJ2-5,ASSLAGLAGAQETQY
TRBV19,TRBJ1-1,ASSIGGEMNTEAF
TRBV6-2/TRBV6-3,TRBJ2-5,ASSYSGGAVETQY
TRBV10-2,TRBJ2-5,ASRERGEEETQY
TRBV19,TRBJ1-5,ASSVRDILYSNQPQH
TRBV7-9,TRBJ2-6,ASSFPPSGANVLT
TRBV11-2,TRBJ2-5,ASSLGSGGRTQETQY
TRBV7-9,TRBJ2-7,ASSQGTGGSYEQY
TRBV7-9,TRBJ2-7,ASSGTESEQY
TRBV9,TRBJ1-6,ASSPDPQGALH
TRBV7-3,TRBJ2-2,ASSPEGPGELF
TRBV6-1,TRBJ1-6,ASSEGSLH
TRBV9,TRBJ1-1,ASSGTGGPMNTEAF
TRBV27,TRBJ2-5,ASSLSLSRVGETQY
TRBV30,TRBJ1-2,AWSVGDRGGYT
TRBV14,TRBJ2-2,ASSQEPVTGELF
TRBV19,TRBJ2-1,ASSILYHNEQF
TRBV7-9,TRBJ1-4,ASSLTENNEKLF
TRBV2,TRBJ2-3,ASSEEVDSDTQY